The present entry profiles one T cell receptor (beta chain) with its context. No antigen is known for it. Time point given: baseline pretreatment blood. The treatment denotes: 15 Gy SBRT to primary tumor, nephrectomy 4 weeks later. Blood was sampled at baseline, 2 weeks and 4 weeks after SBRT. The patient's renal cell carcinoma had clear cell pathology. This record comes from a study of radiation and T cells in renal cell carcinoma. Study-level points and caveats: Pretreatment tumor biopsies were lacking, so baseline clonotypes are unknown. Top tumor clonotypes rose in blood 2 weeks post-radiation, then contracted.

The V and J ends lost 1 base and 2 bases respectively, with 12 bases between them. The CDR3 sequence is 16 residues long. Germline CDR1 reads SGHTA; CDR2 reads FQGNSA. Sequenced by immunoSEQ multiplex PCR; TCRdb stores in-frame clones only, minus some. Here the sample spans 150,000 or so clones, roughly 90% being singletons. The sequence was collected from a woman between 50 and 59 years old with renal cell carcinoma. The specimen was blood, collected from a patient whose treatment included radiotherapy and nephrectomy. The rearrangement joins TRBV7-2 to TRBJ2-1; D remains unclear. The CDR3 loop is CASSLEGPITYNEQFF. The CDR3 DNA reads TGTGCCAGCAGCTTAGAAGGGCCCATCACCTACAATGAGCAGTTCTTC.